This TCR beta chain was captured by sequencing in a study of blood T cell repertoires in COVID-19. Study-wide background: The United States, Italy and Spain were the sources of the acute and convalescent COVID-19 samples. In each case, the material was cDNA or gDNA derived from T cells, B-cell-depleted T cells, or PBMCs.

Original processing notes: Scientists estimated how many nucleated cells there were by amplifying reference gene primers. Using immunoSEQ multiplex PCR, the repertoire was profiled, and TCRdb retains in-frame clones only, with some absent. That table furnishes V, J and clone size, whereas the DNA furnished D and trimming. The repertoire holds around 200,000 clones, with 88% as singletons. V was pared by 2 bases and J by 6 bases, with 12 bases of the junction left unmatched. CDR3 size: 19 residues. Germline V gene sequence: CDR1 MRHNA, CDR2 SNTAGT. This rearrangement joins TRBV6-4 to TRBJ2-3, with 15 bases matching TRBD2. The receptor was isolated from a man aged 18-30 years with active or convalescent COVID-19. Sequencing was done on a sample of peripheral blood. CDR3 DNA: TGTGCCAGCAGTGACGGATTGGGGACTAGCGGGAGGCGCGGCGATACGCAGTATTTT. Its protein product is CASSDGLGTSGRRGDTQYF.